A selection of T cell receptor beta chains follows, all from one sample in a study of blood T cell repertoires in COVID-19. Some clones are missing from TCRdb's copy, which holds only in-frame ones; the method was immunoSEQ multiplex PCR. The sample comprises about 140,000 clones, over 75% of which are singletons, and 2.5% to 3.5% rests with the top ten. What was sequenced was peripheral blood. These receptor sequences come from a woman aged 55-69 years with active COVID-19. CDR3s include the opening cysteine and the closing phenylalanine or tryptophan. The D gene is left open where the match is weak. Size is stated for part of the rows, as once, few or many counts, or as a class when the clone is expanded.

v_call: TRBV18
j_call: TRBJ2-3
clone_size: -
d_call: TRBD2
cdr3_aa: CASSPLAGAGTDTQYF
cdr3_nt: TGTGCCAGCTCACCTTTAGCGGGAGCGGGCACAGATACGCAGTATTTT

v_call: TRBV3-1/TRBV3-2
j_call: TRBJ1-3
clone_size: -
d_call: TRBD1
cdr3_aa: CASSPGQGTPISGNTIYF
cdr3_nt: TGTGCCAGCAGCCCGGGACAGGGGACACCGATCTCTGGAAACACCATATATTTT

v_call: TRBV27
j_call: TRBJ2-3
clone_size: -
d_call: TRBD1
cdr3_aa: CASSLQGASDTQYF
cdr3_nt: TGTGCCAGCAGTTTACAGGGGGCTTCAGATACGCAGTATTTT

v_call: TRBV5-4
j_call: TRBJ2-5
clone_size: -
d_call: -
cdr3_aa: CASSSDTQETQYF
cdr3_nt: TGTGCCAGCAGCTCCGACACCCAAGAGACCCAGTACTTC

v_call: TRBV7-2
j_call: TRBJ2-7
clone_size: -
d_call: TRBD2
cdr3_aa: CASSLAEYTSGIDEQYF
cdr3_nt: TGTGCCAGCAGCTTAGCAGAATATACTAGCGGGATAGACGAGCAGTACTTC

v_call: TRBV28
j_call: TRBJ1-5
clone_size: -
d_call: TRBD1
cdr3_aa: CASRPLGQGVNQPQHF
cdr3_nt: TGTGCCAGCAGGCCCTTGGGACAGGGAGTGAATCAGCCCCAGCATTTT

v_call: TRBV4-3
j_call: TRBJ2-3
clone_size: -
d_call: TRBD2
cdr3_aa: CASSHRPPTSGKTDTQYF
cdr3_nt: TGCGCCAGCAGCCACCGCCCCCCGACTAGCGGGAAAACAGATACGCAGTATTTT

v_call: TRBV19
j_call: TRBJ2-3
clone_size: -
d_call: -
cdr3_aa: CASSIEGAAAPDTQYF
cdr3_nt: TGTGCCAGTAGTATTGAGGGCGCCGCCGCTCCAGATACGCAGTATTTT

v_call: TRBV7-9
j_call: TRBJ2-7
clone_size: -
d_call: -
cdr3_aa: CASSSLKQIRGSYEQYF
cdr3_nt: TGTGCCAGCAGCTCTTTAAAACAGATCCGGGGGTCCTACGAGCAGTACTTC

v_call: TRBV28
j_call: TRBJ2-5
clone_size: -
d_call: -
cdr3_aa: CASHRGGRETQYF
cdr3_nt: TGTGCCAGCCATCGAGGGGGTCGAGAGACCCAGTACTTC

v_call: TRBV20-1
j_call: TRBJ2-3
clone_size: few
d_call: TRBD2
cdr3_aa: CSASSSGSTDTQYF
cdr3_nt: TGCAGTGCGAGTTCTAGCGGGAGCACAGATACGCAGTATTTT

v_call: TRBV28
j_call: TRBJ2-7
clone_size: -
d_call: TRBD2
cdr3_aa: CASTLPTSGSYEQYF
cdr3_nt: TGTGCCAGCACCCTCCCTACTAGCGGGAGCTACGAGCAGTACTTC

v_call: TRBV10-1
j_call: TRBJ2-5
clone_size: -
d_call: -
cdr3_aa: CASSEGQGRVQETQYF
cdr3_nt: TGCGCCAGCAGTGAGGGGCAGGGGAGGGTCCAAGAGACCCAGTACTTC

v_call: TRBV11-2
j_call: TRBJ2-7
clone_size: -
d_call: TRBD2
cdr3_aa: CASSLDGLAGVSYEQYF
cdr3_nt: TGTGCCAGCAGCTTAGATGGCCTAGCGGGAGTATCTTACGAGCAGTACTTC

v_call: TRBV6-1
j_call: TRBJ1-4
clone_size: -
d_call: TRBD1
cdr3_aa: CASSDRDRANEKLFF
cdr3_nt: TGTGCCAGCAGTGATCGGGACAGGGCTAATGAAAAACTGTTTTTT

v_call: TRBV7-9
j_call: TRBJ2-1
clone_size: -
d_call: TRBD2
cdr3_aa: CASSLDHTSGSDEQFF
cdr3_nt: TGTGCCAGCAGCTTAGATCATACTAGCGGGAGTGATGAGCAGTTCTTC

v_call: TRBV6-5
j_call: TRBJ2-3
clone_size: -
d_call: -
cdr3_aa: CASSYRLGSTDTQYF
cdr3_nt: TGTGCCAGCAGTTACCGACTAGGAAGCACAGATACGCAGTATTTT

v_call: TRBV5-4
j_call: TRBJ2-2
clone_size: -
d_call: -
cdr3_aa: CASSLGRVDGELFF
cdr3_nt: TGTGCCAGCAGCTTGGGCAGGGTAGATGGGGAGCTGTTTTTT

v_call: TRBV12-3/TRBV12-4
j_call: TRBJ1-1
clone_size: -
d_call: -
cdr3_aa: CASRAIQVGAFF
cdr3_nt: TGTGCCAGCAGGGCGATACAGGTTGGAGCTTTCTTT

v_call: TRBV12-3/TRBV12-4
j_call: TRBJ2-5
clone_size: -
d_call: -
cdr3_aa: CASSHGSGETQYF
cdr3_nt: TGTGCCAGCAGTCACGGGAGTGGTGAGACCCAGTACTTC

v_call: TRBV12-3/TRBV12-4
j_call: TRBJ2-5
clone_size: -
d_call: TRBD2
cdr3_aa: CASVGLAGATQYF
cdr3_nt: TGTGCCAGCGTCGGACTAGCGGGAGCGACCCAGTACTTC

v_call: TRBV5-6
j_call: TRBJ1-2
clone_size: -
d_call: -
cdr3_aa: CASSLWQRGYTF
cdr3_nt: TGTGCCAGCAGCTTGTGGCAGAGGGGCTACACCTTC

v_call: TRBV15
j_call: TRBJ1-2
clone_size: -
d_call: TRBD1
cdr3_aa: CATSRDIGTGGGYTF
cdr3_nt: TGTGCCACCAGCAGAGATATCGGGACAGGGGGTGGCTACACCTTC

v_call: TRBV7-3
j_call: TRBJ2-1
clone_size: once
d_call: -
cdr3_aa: CASSPRNSDEQFF
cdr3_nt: TGTGCCAGCAGCCCCCGAAATTCGGATGAGCAGTTCTTC

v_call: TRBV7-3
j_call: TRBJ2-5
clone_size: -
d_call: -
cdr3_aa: CASSYAAGIGETQYF
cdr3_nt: TGTGCCAGCAGTTACGCTGCGGGGATTGGGGAGACCCAGTACTTC

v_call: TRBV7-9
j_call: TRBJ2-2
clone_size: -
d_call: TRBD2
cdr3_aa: CASSPIAGGNTGELFF
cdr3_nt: TGTGCCAGCAGCCCGATAGCGGGAGGGAACACCGGGGAGCTGTTTTTT

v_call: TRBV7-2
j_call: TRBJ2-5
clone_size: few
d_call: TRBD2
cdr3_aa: CASSPGGTVRETQYF
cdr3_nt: TGTGCCAGCAGCCCGGGGGGAACCGTTCGGGAGACCCAGTACTTC

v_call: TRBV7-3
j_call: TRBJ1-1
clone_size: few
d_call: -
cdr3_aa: CASSLIGTGRADTEAFF
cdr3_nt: TGTGCCAGCAGCTTAATAGGGACTGGGAGGGCCGACACTGAAGCTTTCTTT

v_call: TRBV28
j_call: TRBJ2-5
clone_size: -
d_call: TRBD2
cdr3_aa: CASSLGGRGETQYF
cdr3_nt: TGTGCCAGCAGTTTGGGCGGGAGGGGAGAGACCCAGTACTTC

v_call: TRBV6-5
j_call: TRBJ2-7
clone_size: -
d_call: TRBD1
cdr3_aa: CASSSPGQGYEQYF
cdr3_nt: TGTGCCAGCTCCTCCCCGGGACAGGGCTACGAGCAGTACTTC

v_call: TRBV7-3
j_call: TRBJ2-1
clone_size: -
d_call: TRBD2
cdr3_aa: CASSLSGGSINNEQFF
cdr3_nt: TGTGCCAGCAGCTTATCTGGCGGGAGTATCAACAATGAGCAGTTCTTC

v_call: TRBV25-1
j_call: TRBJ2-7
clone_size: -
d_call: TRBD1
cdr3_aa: CASSVGQGPDPYEQYF
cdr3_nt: TGTGCCAGCAGTGTGGGACAGGGGCCCGACCCCTACGAGCAGTACTTC

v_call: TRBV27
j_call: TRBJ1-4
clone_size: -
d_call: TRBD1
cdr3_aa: CASSRPGQGGEKLFF
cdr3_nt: TGTGCCAGCAGCCGACCGGGACAGGGGGGTGAAAAACTGTTTTTT

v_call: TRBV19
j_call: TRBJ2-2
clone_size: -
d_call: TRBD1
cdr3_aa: CASSTTGGTGELFF
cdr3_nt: TGTGCCAGTAGTACGACAGGGGGTACCGGGGAGCTGTTTTTT

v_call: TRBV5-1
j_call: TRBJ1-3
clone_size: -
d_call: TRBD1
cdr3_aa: CASSWTGAQNTIYF
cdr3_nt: TGCGCCAGCAGCTGGACAGGGGCGCAAAACACCATATATTTT

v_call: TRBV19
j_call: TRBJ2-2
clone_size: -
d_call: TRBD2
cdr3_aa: CASSIAWGTSGIGELFF
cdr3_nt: TGTGCCAGTAGTATAGCTTGGGGGACTAGCGGGATCGGGGAGCTGTTTTTT

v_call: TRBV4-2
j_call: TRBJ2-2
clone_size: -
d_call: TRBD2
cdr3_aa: CASSLRLATNTGELFF
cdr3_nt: TGTGCCAGCAGCCTAAGACTAGCGACGAACACCGGGGAGCTGTTTTTT

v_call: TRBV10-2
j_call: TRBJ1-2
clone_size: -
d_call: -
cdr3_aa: CASGTGNYGYTF
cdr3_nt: TGCGCCAGCGGAACGGGGAACTATGGCTACACCTTC

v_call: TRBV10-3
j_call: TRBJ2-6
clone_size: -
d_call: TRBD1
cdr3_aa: CAISEWTGHSGANVLTF
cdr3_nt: TGTGCCATCAGTGAATGGACAGGACACTCTGGGGCCAACGTCCTGACTTTC

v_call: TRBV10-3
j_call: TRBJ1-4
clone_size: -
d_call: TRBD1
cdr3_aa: CAISANRGAANEKLFF
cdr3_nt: TGTGCCATCAGTGCGAACAGGGGGGCGGCTAATGAAAAACTGTTTTTT

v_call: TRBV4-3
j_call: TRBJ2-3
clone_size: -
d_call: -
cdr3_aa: CASSQRRGTDTQYF
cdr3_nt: TGCGCCAGCAGCCAGCGGAGAGGCACAGATACGCAGTATTTT

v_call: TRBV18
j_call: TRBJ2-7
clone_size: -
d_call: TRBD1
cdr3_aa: CASAGTGSHEQYF
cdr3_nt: TGTGCCAGCGCCGGGACAGGGTCCCACGAGCAGTACTTC

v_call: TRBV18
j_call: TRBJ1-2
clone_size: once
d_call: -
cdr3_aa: CASSLDGANYGYTF
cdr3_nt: TGTGCCAGCTCACTCGACGGAGCTAACTATGGCTACACCTTC

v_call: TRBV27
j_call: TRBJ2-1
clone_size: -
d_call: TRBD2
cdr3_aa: CASRELAGGAYNEQFF
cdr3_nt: TGTGCCAGCAGAGAGCTAGCGGGAGGGGCATACAATGAGCAGTTCTTC

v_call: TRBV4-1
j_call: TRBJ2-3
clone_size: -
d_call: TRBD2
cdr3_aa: CASSPNGLAGGTDTQYF
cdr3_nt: TGCGCCAGCAGCCCTAACGGACTAGCGGGGGGCACAGATACGCAGTATTTT

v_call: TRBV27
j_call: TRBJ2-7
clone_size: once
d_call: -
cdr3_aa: CASSSFQLLGYEQYF
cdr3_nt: TGTGCCAGCTCTTCTTTCCAACTACTAGGCTACGAGCAGTACTTC

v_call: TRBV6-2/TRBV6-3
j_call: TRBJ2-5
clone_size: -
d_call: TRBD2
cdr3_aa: CASSPRAGQETQYF
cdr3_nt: TGTGCCAGCAGTCCCAGAGCGGGGCAAGAGACCCAGTACTTC

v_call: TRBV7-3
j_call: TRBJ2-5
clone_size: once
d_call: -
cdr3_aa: CASSLVGEARETQYF
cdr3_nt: TGTGCCAGCAGCTTAGTGGGGGAGGCGAGGGAGACCCAGTACTTC

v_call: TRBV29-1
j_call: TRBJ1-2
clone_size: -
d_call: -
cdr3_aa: CSVPGVPSYGYTF
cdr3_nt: TGCAGCGTTCCAGGGGTCCCTTCCTATGGCTACACCTTC

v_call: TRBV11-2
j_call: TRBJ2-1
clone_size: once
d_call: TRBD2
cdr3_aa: CASSLRLAGVYNEQFF
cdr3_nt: TGTGCCAGCAGCTTACGGCTAGCGGGAGTGTACAATGAGCAGTTCTTC

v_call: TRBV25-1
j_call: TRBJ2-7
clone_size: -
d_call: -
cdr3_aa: CASTQSYEQYF
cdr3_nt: TGTGCCAGCACCCAGTCCTACGAGCAGTACTTC

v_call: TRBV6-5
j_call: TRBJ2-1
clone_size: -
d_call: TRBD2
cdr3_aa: CATGGTSGYNEQFF
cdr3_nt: TGTGCCACGGGTGGGACTAGCGGATACAATGAGCAGTTCTTC

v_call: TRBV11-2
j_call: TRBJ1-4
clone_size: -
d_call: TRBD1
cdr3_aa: CASSHRQGGHELFF
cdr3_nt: TGTGCCAGCAGCCACCGACAGGGTGGGCATGAACTGTTTTTT

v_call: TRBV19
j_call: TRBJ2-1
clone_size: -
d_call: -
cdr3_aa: CASSLSGSGPRYNEQFF
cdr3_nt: TGTGCCAGTAGCCTTAGCGGCAGCGGGCCAAGGTACAATGAGCAGTTCTTC

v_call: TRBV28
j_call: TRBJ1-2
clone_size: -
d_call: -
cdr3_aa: CASRGFGTLQTNYGYTF
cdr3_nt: TGTGCCAGCAGGGGGTTTGGGACACTCCAGACTAACTATGGCTACACCTTC